This T cell receptor (beta chain) was sequenced during a study of blood T cells in healthy people across ages. Points from the study as a whole: Considered underestimates were the diversity estimates obtained from one million T cells.

Per-sample yields of isolated PBMCs were at least 6 million. With a J-beta primer mix and a sample-barcoded 5' primer, a second PCR ran about 6 to 11 cycles. Every sample returned 2.5 million or more CDR3-containing paired-end reads. MiXCR, run by TCRdb on the 5' RACE reads, gives a single entry per CDR3 protein. The data hold about 400,000 distinct CDR3 sequences, with roughly half observed a single time. As regards this clonotype: Its antigen is currently unknown.

The germline V gene has CDR1 DFQATT and CDR2 SNEGSKA (reference sequence). V lost 1 base to trimming and J lost 0 bases, with 10 bases between them. The CDR3 spans 15 residues. The rearrangement links TRBV20-1 to TRBJ2-1; D remains ambiguous. The sample taken for sequencing was blood. The clonotype originates from a man aged 60 to 69 in good health. The DNA of the CDR3 is TGCAGTGCTAGAGTAAGCCCTAGCTCCTACAATGAGCAGTTCTTC. Its translation: CSARVSPSSYNEQFF.